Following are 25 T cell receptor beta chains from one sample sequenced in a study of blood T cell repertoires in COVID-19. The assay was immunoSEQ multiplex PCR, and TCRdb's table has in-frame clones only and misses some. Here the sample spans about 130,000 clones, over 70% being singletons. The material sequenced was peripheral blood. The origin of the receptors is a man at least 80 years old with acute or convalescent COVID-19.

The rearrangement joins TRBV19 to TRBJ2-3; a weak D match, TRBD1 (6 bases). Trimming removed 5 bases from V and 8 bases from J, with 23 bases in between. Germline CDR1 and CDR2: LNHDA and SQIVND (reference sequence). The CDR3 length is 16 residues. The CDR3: CASSLEGHALGGTQYF. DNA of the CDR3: TGTGCCAGTAGTCTTGAGGGACATGCCCTAGGTGGTACGCAGTATTTT.

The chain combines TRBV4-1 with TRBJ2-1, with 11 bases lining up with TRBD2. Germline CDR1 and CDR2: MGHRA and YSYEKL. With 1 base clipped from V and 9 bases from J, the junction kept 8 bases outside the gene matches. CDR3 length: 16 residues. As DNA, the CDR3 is TGCGCCAGCAGCCAAGGACCTAGCGGGGGGACTTTTGAGCAGTTCTTC. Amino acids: CASSQGPSGGTFEQFF.

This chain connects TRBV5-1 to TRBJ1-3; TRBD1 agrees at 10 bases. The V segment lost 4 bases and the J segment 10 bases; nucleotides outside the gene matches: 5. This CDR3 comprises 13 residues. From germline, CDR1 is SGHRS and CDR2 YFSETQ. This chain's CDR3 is CASSVGTGETIYF. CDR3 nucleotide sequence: TGCGCCAGCAGCGTCGGGACAGGGGAGACCATATATTTT.

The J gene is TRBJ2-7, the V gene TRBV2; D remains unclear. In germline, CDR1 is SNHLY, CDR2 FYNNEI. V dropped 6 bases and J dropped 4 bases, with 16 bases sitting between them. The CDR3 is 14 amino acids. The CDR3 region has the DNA TGTGCCAGCAGGAATTCGCAGGTGATGTACGAGCAGTACTTC. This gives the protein CASRNSQVMYEQYF.

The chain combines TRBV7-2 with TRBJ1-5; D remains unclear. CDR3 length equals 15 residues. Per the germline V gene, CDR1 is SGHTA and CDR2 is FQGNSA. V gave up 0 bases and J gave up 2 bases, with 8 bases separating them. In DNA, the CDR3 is TGTGCCAGCAGCTTAGCCCCCGGTGGCAATCAGCCCCAGCATTTT. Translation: CASSLAPGGNQPQHF.

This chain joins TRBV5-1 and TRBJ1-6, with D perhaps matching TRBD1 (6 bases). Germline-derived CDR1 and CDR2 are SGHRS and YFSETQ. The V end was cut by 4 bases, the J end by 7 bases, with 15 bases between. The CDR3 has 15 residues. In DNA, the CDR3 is TGCGCCAGCAGCGGTAGGGGGACGGGGAATTCACCCCTCCACTTT. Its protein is CASSGRGTGNSPLHF.

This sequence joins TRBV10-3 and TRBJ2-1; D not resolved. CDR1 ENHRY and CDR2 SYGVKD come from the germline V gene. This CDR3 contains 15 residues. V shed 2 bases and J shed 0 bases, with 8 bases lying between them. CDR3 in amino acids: CAISEGSGSYNEQFF. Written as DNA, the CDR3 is TGTGCCATCAGTGAGGGATCGGGCTCCTACAATGAGCAGTTCTTC.

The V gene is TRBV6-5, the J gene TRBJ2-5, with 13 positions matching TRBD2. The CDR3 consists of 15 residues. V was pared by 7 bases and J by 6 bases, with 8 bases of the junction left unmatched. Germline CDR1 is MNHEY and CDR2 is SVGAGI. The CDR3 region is CASITSGGARKTQYF. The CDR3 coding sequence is TGTGCCAGCATTACTAGCGGGGGGGCCCGAAAGACCCAGTACTTC.

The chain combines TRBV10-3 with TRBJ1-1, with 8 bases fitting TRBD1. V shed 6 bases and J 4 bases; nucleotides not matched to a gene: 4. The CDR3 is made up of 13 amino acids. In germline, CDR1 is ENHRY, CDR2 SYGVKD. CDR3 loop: CAIRVTGGTEAFF. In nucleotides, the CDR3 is TGTGCCATCAGAGTTACAGGGGGCACTGAAGCTTTCTTT.

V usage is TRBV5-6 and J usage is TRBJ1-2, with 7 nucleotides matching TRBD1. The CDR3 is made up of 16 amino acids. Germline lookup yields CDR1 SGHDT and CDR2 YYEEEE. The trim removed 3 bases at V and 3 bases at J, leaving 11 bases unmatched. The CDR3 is CASSYDQGEAHYGYTF. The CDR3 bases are TGTGCCAGCAGCTATGACCAGGGGGAGGCTCACTATGGCTACACCTTC. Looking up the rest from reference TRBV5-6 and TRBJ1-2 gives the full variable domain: DAGVTQSPTHLIKTRGQQVTLRCSPKSGHDTVSWYQQALGQGPQFIFQYYEEEERQRGNFPDRFSGHQFPNYSSELNVNALLLGDSALYLCASSYDQGEAHYGYTFGSGTRLTVV.

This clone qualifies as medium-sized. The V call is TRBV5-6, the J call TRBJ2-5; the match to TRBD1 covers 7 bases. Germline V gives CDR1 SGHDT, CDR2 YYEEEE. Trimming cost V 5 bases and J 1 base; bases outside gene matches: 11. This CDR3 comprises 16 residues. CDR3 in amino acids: CASRTSTGLVQETQYF. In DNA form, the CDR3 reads TGTGCCAGCAGAACCTCGACAGGGTTAGTCCAAGAGACCCAGTACTTC.

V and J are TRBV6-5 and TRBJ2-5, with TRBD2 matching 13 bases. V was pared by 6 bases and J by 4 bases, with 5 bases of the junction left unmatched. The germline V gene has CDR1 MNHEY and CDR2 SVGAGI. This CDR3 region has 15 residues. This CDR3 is CASRPTSGGRETQYF. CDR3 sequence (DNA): TGTGCCAGCAGGCCGACTAGCGGGGGGAGAGAGACCCAGTACTTC.

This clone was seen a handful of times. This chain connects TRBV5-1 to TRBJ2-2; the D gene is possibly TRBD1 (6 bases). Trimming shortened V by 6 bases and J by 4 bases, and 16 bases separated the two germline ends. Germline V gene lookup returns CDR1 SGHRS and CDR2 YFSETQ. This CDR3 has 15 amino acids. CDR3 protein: CASTSQGLFTGELFF. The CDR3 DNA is TGCGCCAGCACGTCCCAGGGGTTGTTCACCGGGGAGCTGTTTTTT.

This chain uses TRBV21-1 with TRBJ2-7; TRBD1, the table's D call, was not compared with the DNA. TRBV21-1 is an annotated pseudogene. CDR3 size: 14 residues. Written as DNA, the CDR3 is TGTGCCAGCAGCATTCGACAGGGAAAGGACGAGCAGTACTTC. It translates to CASSIRQGKDEQYF.

CDR3: CASSRPGGLGYNYGYTF. The DNA for the CDR3 is TGCGCCAGCAGTCGGCCAGGGGGTCTCGGTTATAACTATGGCTACACCTTC. The chain recombines TRBV23-1 with TRBJ1-2; 7 positions match TRBD1. TRBV23-1 qualifies as an ORF whose function is uncertain. J was trimmed by 1 base and V by 4 bases; bases with no gene match: 12. The CDR3 runs 17 residues.

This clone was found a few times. CDR3 nucleotides: TGTGCCAGCAGCGCCCGGGGGTCCTATGGCTACACCTTC. This encodes CASSARGSYGYTF. This rearrangement joins TRBV27 to TRBJ1-2, with D possibly matching TRBD1 (5 bases). CDR3 length: 13 residues. The V end lost 6 bases, the J end lost 4 bases, and 12 bases lay between the germline ends. Germline lookup yields CDR1 MNHEY and CDR2 SMNVEV (reference sequence).

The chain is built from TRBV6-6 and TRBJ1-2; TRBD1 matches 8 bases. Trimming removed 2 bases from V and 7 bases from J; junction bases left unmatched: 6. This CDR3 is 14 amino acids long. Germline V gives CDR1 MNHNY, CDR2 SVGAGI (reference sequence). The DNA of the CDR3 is TGTGCCAGCAGTTACGAGACAGGGGCTTTTGGCTACACCTTC. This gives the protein CASSYETGAFGYTF.

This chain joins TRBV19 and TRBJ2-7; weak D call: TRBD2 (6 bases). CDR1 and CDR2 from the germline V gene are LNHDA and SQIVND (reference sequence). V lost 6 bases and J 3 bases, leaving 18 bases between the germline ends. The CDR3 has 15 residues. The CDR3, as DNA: TGTGCCAGTAGGTCCGGGAGCCGGGGCTTCTACGAGCAGTACTTC. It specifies CASRSGSRGFYEQYF.

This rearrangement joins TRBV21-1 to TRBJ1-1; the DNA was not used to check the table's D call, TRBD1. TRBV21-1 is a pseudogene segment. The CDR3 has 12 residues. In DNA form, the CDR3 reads TGTGCCAGGAGGGGGAATCACACTGAAGCTTTCTTT. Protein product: CARRGNHTEAFF.

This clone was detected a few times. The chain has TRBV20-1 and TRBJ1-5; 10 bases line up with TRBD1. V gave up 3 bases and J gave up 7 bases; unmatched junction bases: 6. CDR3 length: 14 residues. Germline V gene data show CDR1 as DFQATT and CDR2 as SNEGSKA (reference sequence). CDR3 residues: CSASGTGASQPQHF. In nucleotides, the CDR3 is TGCAGTGCTAGTGGGACAGGGGCGTCGCAGCCCCAGCATTTT.

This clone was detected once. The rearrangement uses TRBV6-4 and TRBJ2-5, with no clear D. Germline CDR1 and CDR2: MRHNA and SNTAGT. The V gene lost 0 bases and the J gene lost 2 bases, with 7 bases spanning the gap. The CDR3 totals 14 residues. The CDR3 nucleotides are TGTGCCAGCAGTGACTCGGGCCTACAAGAGACCCAGTACTTC. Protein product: CASSDSGLQETQYF.

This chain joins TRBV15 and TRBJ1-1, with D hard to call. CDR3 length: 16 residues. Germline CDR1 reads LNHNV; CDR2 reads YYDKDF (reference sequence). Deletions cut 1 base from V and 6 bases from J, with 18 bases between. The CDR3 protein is CATSRGETAGGAEAFF. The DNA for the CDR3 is TGTGCCACCAGCAGAGGAGAGACCGCGGGCGGCGCTGAAGCTTTCTTT.

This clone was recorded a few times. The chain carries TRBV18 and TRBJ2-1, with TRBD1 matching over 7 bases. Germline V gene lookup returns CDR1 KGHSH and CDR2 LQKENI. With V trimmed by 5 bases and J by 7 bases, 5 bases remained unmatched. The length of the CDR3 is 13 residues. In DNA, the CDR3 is TGTGCCAGCTCAAGACCACAGGGGAATGAGCAGTTCTTC. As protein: CASSRPQGNEQFF.

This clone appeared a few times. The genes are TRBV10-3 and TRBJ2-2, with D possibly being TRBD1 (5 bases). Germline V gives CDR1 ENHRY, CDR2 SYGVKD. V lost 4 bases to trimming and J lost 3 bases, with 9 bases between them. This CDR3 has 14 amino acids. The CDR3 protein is CAISVGDDTGELFF. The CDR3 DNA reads TGTGCCATCAGTGTAGGGGATGACACCGGGGAGCTGTTTTTT.

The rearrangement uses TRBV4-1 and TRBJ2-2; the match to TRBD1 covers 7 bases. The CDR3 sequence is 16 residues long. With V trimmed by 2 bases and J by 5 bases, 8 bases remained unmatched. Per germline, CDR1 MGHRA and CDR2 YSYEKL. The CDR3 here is CASSQPGNRGTGELFF. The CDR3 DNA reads TGCGCCAGCAGCCAACCGGGGAACAGGGGAACCGGGGAGCTGTTTTTT.